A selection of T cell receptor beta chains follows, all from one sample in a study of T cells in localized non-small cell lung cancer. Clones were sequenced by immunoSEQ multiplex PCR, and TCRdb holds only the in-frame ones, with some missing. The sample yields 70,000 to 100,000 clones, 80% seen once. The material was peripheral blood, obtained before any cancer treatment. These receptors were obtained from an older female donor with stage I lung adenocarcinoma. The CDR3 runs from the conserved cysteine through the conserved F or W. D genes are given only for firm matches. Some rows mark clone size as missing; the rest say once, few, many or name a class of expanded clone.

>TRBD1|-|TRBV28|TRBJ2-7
CASRSRTGIYEQYF
TGTGCCAGCAGATCACGGACAGGGATCTACGAGCAGTACTTC
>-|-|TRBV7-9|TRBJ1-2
CASSLARTGYTF
TGTGCCAGCAGCTTAGCCAGAACTGGCTACACCTTC
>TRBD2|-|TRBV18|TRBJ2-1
CASSYSGDTYNEQFF
TGTGCCAGCTCGTATAGCGGGGATACCTACAATGAGCAGTTCTTC
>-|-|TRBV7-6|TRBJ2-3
CASSPLGGLSADTQYF
TGTGCCAGCAGCCCCCTAGGAGGGCTTAGCGCAGATACGCAGTATTTT
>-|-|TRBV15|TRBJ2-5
CATSRVLVQETQYF
TGTGCCACCAGCAGAGTCTTAGTTCAAGAGACCCAGTACTTC
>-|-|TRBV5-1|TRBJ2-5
CASSPGPGAETQYF
TGCGCCAGCAGCCCCGGACCAGGGGCGGAGACCCAGTACTTC
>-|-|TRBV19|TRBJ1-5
CASSLKSDQPQHF
TGTGCCAGTAGTCTGAAGTCCGATCAGCCCCAGCATTTT
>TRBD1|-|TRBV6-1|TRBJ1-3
CASSPGTGTGNTIYF
TGTGCCAGCAGTCCCGGGACAGGGACCGGAAACACCATATATTTT
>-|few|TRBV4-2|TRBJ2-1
CASSPSGYDEQFF
TGTGCCAGCAGCCCCTCAGGGTACGATGAGCAGTTCTTC
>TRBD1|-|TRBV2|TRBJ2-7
CASSGTGPDYEQYF
TGTGCCAGCAGTGGGACAGGGCCCGACTACGAGCAGTACTTC
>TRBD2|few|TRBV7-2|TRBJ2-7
CASSLRPGLAGGSDYEQYF
TGTGCCAGCAGCTTAAGGCCGGGACTAGCGGGAGGGTCAGACTACGAGCAGTACTTC